Following are 19 T cell receptor beta chains from one sample sequenced in a study of early T cells in non-severe SARS-CoV-2 infection. MiXCR, run by TCRdb on the 5' RACE reads, gives a single entry per CDR3 protein. This table has 75,000 to 100,000 distinct CDR3 sequences, approximately 15% appearing once. Sample: whole blood. These TCRs come from an adult who was a healthcare worker with PCR-confirmed SARS-CoV-2 infection or an uninfected control (not recorded which).

This clonotype occurred a few times. The rearrangement joins TRBV5-5 to TRBJ1-1; no clear D. V gave up 4 bases and J gave up 7 bases, with 17 bases separating them. The germline gives CDR1 SGHKS, CDR2 YYEKEE (reference sequence). The CDR3 is 14 residues long. The CDR3 DNA follows: TGTGCCAGCAGCCAGGCGGTCCGGGATGTTGAAGCTTTCTTT. Protein product: CASSQAVRDVEAFF. The whole variable domain, remainder taken from reference TRBV5-5 and TRBJ1-1, is DAGVTQSPTHLIKTRGQQVTLRCSPISGHKSVSWYQQVLGQGPQFIFQYYEKEERGRGNFPDRFSARQFPNYSSELNVNALLLGDSALYLCASSQAVRDVEAFFGQGTRLTVV.

This clonotype was observed at least ten times. V usage is TRBV6-6 and J usage is TRBJ1-4; D ambiguous. CDR1 is MNHNY and CDR2 is SVGAGI in the germline V gene (reference sequence). CDR3 length: 17 amino acids. Trimming left V 5 bases short and J 1 base short, with 17 bases between. The CDR3 is CASSPRFLAGTNEKLFF. The CDR3 bases are TGTGCCAGCAGTCCCCGATTCTTGGCCGGAACTAATGAAAAACTGTTTTTT.

The V call is TRBV5-1, the J call TRBJ2-5, with a weak D call TRBD2 (5 bases). Germline V CDR1 and CDR2: SGHRS, YFSETQ. Deletions cut 2 bases from V and 5 bases from J, with 10 bases between. There are 13 residues in the CDR3. This CDR3 reads CASSFGGGETQYF. The CDR3 nucleotides read TGCGCCAGCAGCTTTGGAGGCGGGGAGACCCAGTACTTC.

The sample holds a few counts of this clonotype. This chain connects TRBV27 to TRBJ1-1; D unresolved. CDR1 is MNHEY and CDR2 is SMNVEV in the germline V gene (reference sequence). The CDR3 loop spans 12 amino acids. Trimming removed 6 bases at V and 4 bases at J, with 9 bases between. The CDR3 loop reads CASRGLSTEAFF. DNA of the CDR3: TGTGCCAGCAGGGGGTTGAGCACTGAAGCTTTCTTT.

A few counts support this clonotype. The V and J genes are TRBV6-5 and TRBJ2-2; D gene uncertain. Germline values: CDR1 MNHEY, CDR2 SVGAGI. V was pared by 2 bases and J by 4 bases, with 5 bases between. The CDR3 is 13 amino acids. In DNA, the CDR3 is TGTGCCAGCAGTTACGCAATCACCGGGGAGCTGTTTTTT. It translates to CASSYAITGELFF.

This clonotype was counted between two and nine times. This chain joins TRBV29-1 and TRBJ1-1; D unresolved. Germline CDR1 is SQVTM and CDR2 is ANQGSEA. This CDR3 contains 11 residues. Trimming left V 2 bases short and J 10 bases short, with 11 bases between. The CDR3 spells CSVEPGVGAFF. CDR3 DNA sequence: TGCAGCGTTGAACCCGGGGTGGGAGCTTTCTTT.

This rearrangement joins TRBV19 to TRBJ2-6, with 8 nucleotides matching TRBD1. CDR3 size: 18 residues. CDR1 LNHDA and CDR2 SQIVND come from the germline V gene (reference sequence). With V trimmed by 4 bases and J by 0 bases, 8 bases remained unmatched. CDR3 region: CASSRGDRSDSGANVLTF. CDR3 in DNA: TGTGCCAGTAGTAGGGGGGACAGGTCCGACTCTGGGGCCAACGTCCTGACTTTC.

A few counts support this clonotype. The rearrangement uses TRBV13 and TRBJ1-1; D is unresolved. Between the trimmed V and J ends, which lost 2 bases and 1 base, there was a span of 8 bases. The CDR3 covers 14 residues. Germline V gene lookup returns CDR1 PRHDT and CDR2 FYEKMQ (reference sequence). CDR3: CASSLRKGNTEAFF. CDR3 bases: TGTGCCAGCAGCTTAAGAAAGGGGAACACTGAAGCTTTCTTT.

The V and J genes are TRBV30 and TRBJ1-3; D is unresolved. This CDR3 is 12 amino acids long. The germline V and J ends were trimmed by 2 bases and 8 bases, with 10 bases remaining between them. Germline V gene lookup returns CDR1 GTSNPN and CDR2 SVGIG (reference sequence). CDR3 protein: CAWSTPGDTIYF. CDR3 bases: TGTGCCTGGAGTACCCCTGGGGACACCATATATTTT. Full variable domain (outside the CDR3, taken from reference TRBV30 and TRBJ1-3): SQTIHQWPATLVQPVGSPLSLECTVEGTSNPNLYWYRQAAGRGLQLLFYSVGIGQISSEVPQNLSASRPQDRQFILSSKKLLLSDSGFYLCAWSTPGDTIYFGEGSWLTVV.

CDR3: CASSMEREAYNEQFF. CDR3 DNA: TGTGCCAGCAGCATGGAGCGGGAGGCCTACAATGAGCAGTTCTTC. The chain combines TRBV9 with TRBJ2-1; 9 bases are a match to TRBD2. Germline loops: CDR1 SGDLS, CDR2 YYNGEE. V trimming: 4 bases; J trimming: 2 bases; junction bases outside the gene matches: 4. This CDR3 is 15 amino acids long.

The V call is TRBV7-2, the J call TRBJ1-6, with D possibly being TRBD1 (6 bases). CDR3 length equals 16 residues. CDR1 and CDR2 (germline): SGHTA, FQGNSA. V was clipped by 1 base and J by 6 bases, with 13 bases between them. The CDR3 sequence is CASSLVGGGTNSPLHF. Here the CDR3 DNA reads TGTGCCAGCAGCTTAGTCGGAGGGGGAACTAATTCACCCCTCCACTTT.

This chain connects TRBV19 to TRBJ2-2; no firm D call. The V end was cut by 8 bases, the J end by 4 bases, with 14 bases between. The V gene's germline CDR1 is LNHDA and CDR2 SQIVND (reference sequence). The CDR3 runs to 14 residues. The CDR3 is CASSETLSTGELFF. The DNA for the CDR3 is TGTGCCAGTTCTGAGACTCTTTCCACCGGGGAGCTGTTTTTT.

V gene TRBV3-1 combines with J gene TRBJ1-6, with TRBD1 matching 7 bases. The V gene end was trimmed by 1 base and the J gene end by 13 bases; junction bases not matched to a gene: 7. Germline CDR1 is LGHDT and CDR2 is YNNKEL (reference sequence). This CDR3 is built from 14 residues. CDR3 loop: CASSQGDSGTPLHF. The CDR3 DNA is TGTGCCAGCAGCCAAGGGGACAGCGGGACCCCCCTCCACTTT.

A remark on this clonotype: The CDR3 does not end in the conserved phenylalanine or tryptophan, so this is likely a read error. V gene TRBV5-1 combines with J gene TRBJ2-1; TRBD1 matches at 9 bases. Germline V lookup: CDR1 SGHRS, CDR2 YFSETQ. The ends lost 1 base at V and 4 bases at J; junction bases unmatched: 3. The CDR3 runs to 15 residues. The CDR3 is CASSLQGQGYNEQFS. As DNA, the CDR3 is TGCGCCAGCAGCTTGCAGGGACAGGGATACAATGAGCAGTTCTCC.

This clonotype was seen once. CDR3 region: CASSQDVLAEAFF. CDR3 DNA sequence: TGTGCCAGCAGCCAAGACGTTCTCGCTGAAGCTTTCTTT. This chain joins TRBV3-1 and TRBJ1-1; D is undetermined. V was shortened by 0 bases and J by 6 bases, with 8 bases between the two germline ends. The CDR3 spans 13 residues. Per the germline V gene, CDR1 is LGHDT and CDR2 is YNNKEL (reference sequence).

The V and J genes are TRBV5-1 and TRBJ2-3, with TRBD1 identical over 9 bases. From germline, CDR1 is SGHRS and CDR2 YFSETQ. Trimming cost V 4 bases and J 4 bases; bases outside gene matches: 4. The CDR3 consists of 14 residues. Written as DNA, the CDR3 is TGCGCCAGCAGCCTGGGACAGGGCCCAGATACGCAGTATTTT. Protein: CASSLGQGPDTQYF. Full variable domain (remainder filled in from reference TRBV5-1 and TRBJ2-3): KAGVTQTPRYLIKTRGQQVTLSCSPISGHRSVSWYQQTPGQGLQFLFEYFSETQRNKGNFPGRFSGRQFSNSRSEMNVSTLELGDSALYLCASSLGQGPDTQYFGPGTRLTVL.

The table lists this clonotype with a few counts. The chain is built from TRBV20-1 and TRBJ2-7; D gene ambiguous. This CDR3 region has 13 residues. V was clipped by 4 bases and J by 2 bases, with 12 bases between them. Germline CDR1 and CDR2: DFQATT and SNEGSKA (reference sequence). This chain's CDR3 is CSAIHTRTYEQYF. For the CDR3, the DNA is TGCAGTGCTATCCATACGAGAACCTACGAGCAGTACTTC.

The gene calls are TRBV6-5 and TRBJ2-7, with D maybe TRBD2 (5 bases). This CDR3 spans 13 amino acids. Trimming shortened V by 6 bases and J by 3 bases, and 12 bases separated the two germline ends. The germline V gene has CDR1 MNHEY and CDR2 SVGAGI. The CDR3 nucleotides are TGTGCCAGCAGCCGAACTAGAAACTACGAGCAGTACTTC. Encoded protein: CASSRTRNYEQYF.

V is TRBV7-9 and J is TRBJ1-2; no reliable D call. Looked up from germline, CDR1 is SEHNR and CDR2 is FQNEAQ (reference sequence). Between the trimmed V and J ends, which lost 0 bases and 5 bases, there was a span of 7 bases. CDR3 size: 13 residues. The CDR3 here is CASSLAAEYGYTF. CDR3 in DNA: TGTGCCAGCAGCTTAGCGGCAGAGTATGGCTACACCTTC.